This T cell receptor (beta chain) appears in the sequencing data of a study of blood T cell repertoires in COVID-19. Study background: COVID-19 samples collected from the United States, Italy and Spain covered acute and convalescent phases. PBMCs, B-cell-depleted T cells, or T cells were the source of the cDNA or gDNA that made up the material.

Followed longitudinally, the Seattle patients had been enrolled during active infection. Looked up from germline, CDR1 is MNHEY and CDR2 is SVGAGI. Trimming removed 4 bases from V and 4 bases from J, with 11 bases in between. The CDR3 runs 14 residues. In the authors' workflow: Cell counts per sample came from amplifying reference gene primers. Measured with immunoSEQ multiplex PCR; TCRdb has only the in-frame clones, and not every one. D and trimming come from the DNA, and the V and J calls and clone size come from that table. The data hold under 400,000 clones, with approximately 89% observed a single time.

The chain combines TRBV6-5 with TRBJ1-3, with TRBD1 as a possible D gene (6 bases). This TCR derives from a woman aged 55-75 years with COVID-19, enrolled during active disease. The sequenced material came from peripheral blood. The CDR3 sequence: CASSLNRVGNTIYF. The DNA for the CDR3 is TGTGCCAGCAGTTTAAACAGGGTCGGAAACACCATATATTTT.